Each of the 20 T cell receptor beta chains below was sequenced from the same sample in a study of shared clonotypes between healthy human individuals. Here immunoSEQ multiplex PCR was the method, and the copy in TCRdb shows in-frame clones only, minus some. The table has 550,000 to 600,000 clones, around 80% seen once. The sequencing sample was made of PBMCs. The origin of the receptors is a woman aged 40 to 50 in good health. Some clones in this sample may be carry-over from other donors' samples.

CDR3 nucleotide sequence: TGCGCCAGCAGCTTCCAGGAGTTCTTCAATGAGCAGTTCTTC. As protein: CASSFQEFFNEQFF. The chain carries TRBV5-1 and TRBJ2-1, with no clear D. Germline values: CDR1 SGHRS, CDR2 YFSETQ. The V end lost 2 bases, the J end lost 6 bases, and 12 bases lay between the germline ends. This CDR3 is built from 14 residues.

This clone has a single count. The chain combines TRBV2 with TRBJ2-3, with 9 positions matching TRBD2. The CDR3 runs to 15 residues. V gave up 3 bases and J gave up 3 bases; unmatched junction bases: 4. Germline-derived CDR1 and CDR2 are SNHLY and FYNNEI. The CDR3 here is CASSEREGRTDTQYF. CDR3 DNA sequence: TGTGCCAGCAGTGAGCGGGAGGGCCGAACAGATACGCAGTATTTT.

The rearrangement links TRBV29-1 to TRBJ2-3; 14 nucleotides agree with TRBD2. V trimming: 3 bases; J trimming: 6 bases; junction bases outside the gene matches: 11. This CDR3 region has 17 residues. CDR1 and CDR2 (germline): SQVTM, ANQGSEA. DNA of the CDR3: TGCAGCGTTGATCCCTCGGGACTAGCGGGAGAGGAGGATACGCAGTATTTT. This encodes CSVDPSGLAGEEDTQYF.

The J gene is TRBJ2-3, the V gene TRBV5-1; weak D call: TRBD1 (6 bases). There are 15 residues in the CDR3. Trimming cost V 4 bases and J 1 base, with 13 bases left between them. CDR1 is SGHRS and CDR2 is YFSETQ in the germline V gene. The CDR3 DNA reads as TGCGCCAGCAGCCGCGGACAGTGGGGCACAGATACGCAGTATTTT. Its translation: CASSRGQWGTDTQYF.

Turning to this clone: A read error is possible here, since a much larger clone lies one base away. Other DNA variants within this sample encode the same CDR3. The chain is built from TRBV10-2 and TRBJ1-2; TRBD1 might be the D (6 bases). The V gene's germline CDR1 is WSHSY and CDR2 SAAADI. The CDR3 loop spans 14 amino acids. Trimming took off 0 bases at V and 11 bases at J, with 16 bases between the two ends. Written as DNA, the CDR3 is TGCGCCAGCAGTGAGTCGGGCGGGGGCGGTGGTTACACCTTC. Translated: CASSESGGGGGYTF.

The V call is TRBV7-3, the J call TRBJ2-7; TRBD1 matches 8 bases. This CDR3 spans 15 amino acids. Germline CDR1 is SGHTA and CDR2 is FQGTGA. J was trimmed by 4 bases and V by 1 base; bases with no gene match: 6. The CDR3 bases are TGTGCCAGCAGCTTAAACGCAGGGGGCCGGTACGAGCAGTACTTC. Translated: CASSLNAGGRYEQYF.

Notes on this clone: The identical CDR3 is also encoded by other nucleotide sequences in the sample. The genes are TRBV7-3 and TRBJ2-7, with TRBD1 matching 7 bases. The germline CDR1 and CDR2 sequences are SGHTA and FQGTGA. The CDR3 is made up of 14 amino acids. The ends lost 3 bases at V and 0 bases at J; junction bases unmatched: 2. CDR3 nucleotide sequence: TGTGCCAGCAGCTTGACAGGGAGCTCCTACGAGCAGTACTTC. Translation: CASSLTGSSYEQYF.

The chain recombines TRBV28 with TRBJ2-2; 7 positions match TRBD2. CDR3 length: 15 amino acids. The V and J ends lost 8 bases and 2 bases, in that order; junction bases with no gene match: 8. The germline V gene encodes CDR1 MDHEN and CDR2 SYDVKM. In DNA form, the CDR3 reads TGTGCCAGCCGCTCTAGCGGACCAAACACCGGGGAGCTGTTTTTT. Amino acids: CASRSSGPNTGELFF.

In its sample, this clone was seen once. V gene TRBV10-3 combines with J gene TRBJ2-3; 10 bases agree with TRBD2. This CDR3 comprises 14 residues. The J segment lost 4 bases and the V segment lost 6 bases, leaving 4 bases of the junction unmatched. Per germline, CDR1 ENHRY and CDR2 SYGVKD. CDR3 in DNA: TGTGCCATCAGGTTCGGACTAGCGGCAGATACGCAGTATTTT. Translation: CAIRFGLAADTQYF.

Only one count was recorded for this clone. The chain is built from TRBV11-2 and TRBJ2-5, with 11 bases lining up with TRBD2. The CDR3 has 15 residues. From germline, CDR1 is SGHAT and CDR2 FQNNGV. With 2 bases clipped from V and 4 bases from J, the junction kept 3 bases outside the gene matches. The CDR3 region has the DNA TGTGCCAGCAGCTTAACTAGCGGGAGAACAGAGACCCAGTACTTC. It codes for CASSLTSGRTETQYF.

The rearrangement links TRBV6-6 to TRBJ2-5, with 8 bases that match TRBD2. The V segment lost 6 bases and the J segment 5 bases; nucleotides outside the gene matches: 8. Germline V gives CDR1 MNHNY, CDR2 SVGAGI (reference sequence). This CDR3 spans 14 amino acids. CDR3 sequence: CASSPGGITETQYF. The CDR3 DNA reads TGTGCCAGCAGCCCGGGGGGGATCACGGAGACCCAGTACTTC.

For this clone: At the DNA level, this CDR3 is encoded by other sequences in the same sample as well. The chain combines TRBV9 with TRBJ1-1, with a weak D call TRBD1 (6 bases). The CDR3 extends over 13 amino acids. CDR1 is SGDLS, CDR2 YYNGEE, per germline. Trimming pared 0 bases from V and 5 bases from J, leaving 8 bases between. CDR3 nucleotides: TGTGCCAGCAGCGTAGGTCAGGGGACTGAAGCTTTCTTT. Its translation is CASSVGQGTEAFF. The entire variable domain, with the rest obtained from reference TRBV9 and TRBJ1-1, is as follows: DSGVTQTPKHLITATGQRVTLRCSPRSGDLSVYWYQQSLDQGLQFLIQYYNGEERAKGNILERFSAQQFPDLHSELNLSSLELGDSALYFCASSVGQGTEAFFGQGTRLTVV.

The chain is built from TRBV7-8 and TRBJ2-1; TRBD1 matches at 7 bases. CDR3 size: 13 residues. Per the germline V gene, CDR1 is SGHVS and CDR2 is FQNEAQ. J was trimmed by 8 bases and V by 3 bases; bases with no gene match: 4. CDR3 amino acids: CASSLGQFHEQFF. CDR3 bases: TGTGCCAGCAGCTTGGGACAGTTTCATGAGCAGTTCTTC. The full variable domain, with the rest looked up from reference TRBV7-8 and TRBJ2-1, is GAGVSQSPRYKVAKRGQDVALRCDPISGHVSLFWYQQALGQGPEFLTYFQNEAQLDKSGLPSDRFFAERPEGSVSTLKIQRTQQEDSAVYLCASSLGQFHEQFFGPGTRLTVL.

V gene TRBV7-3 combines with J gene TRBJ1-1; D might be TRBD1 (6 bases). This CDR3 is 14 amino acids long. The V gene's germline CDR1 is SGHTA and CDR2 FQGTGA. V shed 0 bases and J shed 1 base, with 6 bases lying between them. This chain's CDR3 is CASSLTGGNTEAFF. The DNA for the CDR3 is TGTGCCAGCAGCTTAACAGGGGGGAACACTGAAGCTTTCTTT. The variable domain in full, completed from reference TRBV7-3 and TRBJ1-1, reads GAGVSQTPSNKVTEKGKYVELRCDPISGHTALYWYRQSLGQGPEFLIYFQGTGAADDSGLPNDRFFAVRPEGSVSTLKIQRTERGDSAVYLCASSLTGGNTEAFFGQGTRLTVV.

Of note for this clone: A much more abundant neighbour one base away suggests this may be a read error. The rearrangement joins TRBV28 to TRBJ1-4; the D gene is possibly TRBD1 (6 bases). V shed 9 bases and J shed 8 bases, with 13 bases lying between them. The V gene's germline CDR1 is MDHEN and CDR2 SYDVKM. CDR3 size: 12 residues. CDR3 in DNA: TGTGCCAGGGACAGAGCGCCCGAAAAACTGTTTTTT. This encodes CARDRAPEKLFF. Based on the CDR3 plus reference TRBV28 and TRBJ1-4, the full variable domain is DVKVTQSSRYLVKRTGEKVFLECVQDMDHENMFWYRQDPGLGLRLIYFSYDVKMKEKGDIPEGYSVSREKKERFSLILESASTNQTSMYLCARDRAPEKLFFGSGTQLSVL.

CDR3 coding DNA: TGTGCCAGCTCACCACCGCGGGGGGAGACCCAGTACTTC. Translation gives CASSPPRGETQYF. V usage is TRBV18 and J usage is TRBJ2-5; 7 bases fit TRBD2. V lost 0 bases and J lost 5; bases outside the gene matches: 0. The CDR3 sequence is 13 residues long. Germline V gene lookup returns CDR1 KGHSH and CDR2 LQKENI.

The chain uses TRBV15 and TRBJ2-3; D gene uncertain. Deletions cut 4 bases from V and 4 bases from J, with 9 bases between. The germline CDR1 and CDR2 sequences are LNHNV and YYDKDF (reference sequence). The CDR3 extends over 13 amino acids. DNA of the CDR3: TGTGCCACCAGCAACCGAAGAGCAGATACGCAGTATTTT. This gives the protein CATSNRRADTQYF.

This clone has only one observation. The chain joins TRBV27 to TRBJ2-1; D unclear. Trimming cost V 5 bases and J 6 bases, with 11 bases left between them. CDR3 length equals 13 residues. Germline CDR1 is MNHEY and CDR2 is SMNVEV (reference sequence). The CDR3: CASSPWFPNEQFF. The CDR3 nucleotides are TGTGCCAGCAGTCCATGGTTCCCCAATGAGCAGTTCTTC.

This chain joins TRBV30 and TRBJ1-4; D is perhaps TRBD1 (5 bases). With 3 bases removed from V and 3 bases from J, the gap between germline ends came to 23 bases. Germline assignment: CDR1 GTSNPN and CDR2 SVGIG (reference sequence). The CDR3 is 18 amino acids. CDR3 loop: CAWSPLDSWDTANEKLFF. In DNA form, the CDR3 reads TGTGCCTGGAGCCCCCTCGACAGCTGGGATACGGCTAATGAAAAACTGTTTTTT.

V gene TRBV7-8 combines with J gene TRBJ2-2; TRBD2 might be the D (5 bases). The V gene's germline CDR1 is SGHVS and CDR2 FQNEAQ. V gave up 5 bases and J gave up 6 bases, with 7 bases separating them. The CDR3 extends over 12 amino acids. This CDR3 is CASSDYAGELFF. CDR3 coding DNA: TGTGCCAGCAGCGACTATGCCGGGGAGCTGTTTTTT.